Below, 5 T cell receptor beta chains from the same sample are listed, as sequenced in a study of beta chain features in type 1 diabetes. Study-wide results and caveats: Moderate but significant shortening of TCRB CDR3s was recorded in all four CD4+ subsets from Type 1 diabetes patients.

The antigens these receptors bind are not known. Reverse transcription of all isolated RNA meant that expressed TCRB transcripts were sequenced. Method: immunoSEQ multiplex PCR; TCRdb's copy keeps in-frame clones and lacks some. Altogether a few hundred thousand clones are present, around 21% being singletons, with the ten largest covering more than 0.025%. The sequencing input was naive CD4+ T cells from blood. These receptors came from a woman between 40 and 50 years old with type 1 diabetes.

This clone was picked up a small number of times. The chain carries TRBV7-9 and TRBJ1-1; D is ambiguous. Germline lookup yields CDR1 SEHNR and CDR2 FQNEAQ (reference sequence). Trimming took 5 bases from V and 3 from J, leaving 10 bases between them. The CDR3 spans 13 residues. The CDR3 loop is CASSPLADTEAFF. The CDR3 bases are TGTGCCAGCAGCCCTCTTGCGGACACTGAAGCTTTCTTT.

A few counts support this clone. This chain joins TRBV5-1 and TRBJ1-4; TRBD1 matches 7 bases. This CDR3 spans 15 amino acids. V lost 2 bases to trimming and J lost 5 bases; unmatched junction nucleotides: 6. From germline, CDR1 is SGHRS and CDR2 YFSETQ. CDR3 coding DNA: TGCGCCAGCAGCTTCCTCGGGACAGACAATGAAAAACTGTTTTTT. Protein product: CASSFLGTDNEKLFF. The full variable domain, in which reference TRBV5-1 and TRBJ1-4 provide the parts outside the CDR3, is KAGVTQTPRYLIKTRGQQVTLSCSPISGHRSVSWYQQTPGQGLQFLFEYFSETQRNKGNFPGRFSGRQFSNSRSEMNVSTLELGDSALYLCASSFLGTDNEKLFFGSGTQLSVL.

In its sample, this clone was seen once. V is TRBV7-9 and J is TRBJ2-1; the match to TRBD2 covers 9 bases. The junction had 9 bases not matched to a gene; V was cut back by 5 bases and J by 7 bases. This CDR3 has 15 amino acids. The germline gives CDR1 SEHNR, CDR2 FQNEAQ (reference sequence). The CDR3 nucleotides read TGTGCCAGCAGCCGAAATCTAGCGGGGAGGAATGAGCAGTTCTTC. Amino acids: CASSRNLAGRNEQFF.

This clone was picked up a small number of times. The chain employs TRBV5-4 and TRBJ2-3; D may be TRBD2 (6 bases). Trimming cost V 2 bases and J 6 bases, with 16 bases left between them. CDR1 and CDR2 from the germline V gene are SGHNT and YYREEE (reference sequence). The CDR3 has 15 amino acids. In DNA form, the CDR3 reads TGTGCCAGCAGCTTCGGAGGCGGGGTCGAGGATACGCAGTATTTT. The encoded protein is CASSFGGGVEDTQYF.

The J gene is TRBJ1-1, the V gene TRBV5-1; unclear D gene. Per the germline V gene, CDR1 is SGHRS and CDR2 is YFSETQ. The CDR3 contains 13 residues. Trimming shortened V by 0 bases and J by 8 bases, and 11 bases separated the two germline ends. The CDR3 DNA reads TGCGCCAGCAGCTTGGGGAACCTAGGAGAAGCTTTCTTT. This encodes CASSLGNLGEAFF.